A selection of T cell receptor beta chains follows, all from one sample in a study of T cell changes during pregnancy in multiple sclerosis. Assay used: immunoSEQ multiplex PCR; TCRdb lists only in-frame clones, some missing. The profile shows roughly 110,000 clones, roughly nine tenths of them singletons. The material was peripheral blood, obtained in the third trimester of pregnancy. The source of these receptors is a female donor with multiple sclerosis, enrolled in a pregnancy study. The conserved cysteine and the conserved F or W are not part of the CDR3 here.

CDR3aa,j_gene,v_gene
ASSASGGQYEQY,TRBJ2-7,TRBV18
ASSTRTRGYSEAF,TRBJ1-1,TRBV19
ASGQLAGGSGTQY,TRBJ2-5,TRBV27
ASSVVSSGRGTGELF,TRBJ2-2,TRBV9
AWSVGLAGASSSTDTQY,TRBJ2-3,TRBV30
ASTNQGSDEQY,TRBJ2-7,TRBV6-6
ASSGVQETQY,TRBJ2-5,TRBV2
ASSRKGAGETQY,TRBJ2-5,TRBV7-2
ASSLDSLNTEAF,TRBJ1-1,TRBV11-3
ASSSPGGVGTEAF,TRBJ1-1,TRBV6-5
ASSRPRTSGRNEQF,TRBJ2-1,TRBV7-2
ATSREVTREETQY,TRBJ2-5,TRBV15
ASSLTMDRGVAF,TRBJ1-1,TRBV27
ASSSSTGTWYGYT,TRBJ1-2,TRBV11-2
ASSQTSGSTDTQY,TRBJ2-3,TRBV4-2
ASSVEVGDRGRGSGGYT,TRBJ1-2,TRBV9
SALTGNEQF,TRBJ2-1,TRBV20-1
ASSVGSRVGMNTEAF,TRBJ1-1,TRBV9
ASSLRSRGKHEQY,TRBJ2-7,TRBV5-6
ASSHAGVGRNTEAF,TRBJ1-1,TRBV4-1
SAGLGRFY,TRBJ2-5,TRBV20-1
ASSSAGGLAEQY,TRBJ2-7,TRBV5-4
ASSQVSSVSGTGSNEQF,TRBJ2-1,TRBV4-1
ASSQDRDFLTNTQY,TRBJ2-3,TRBV4-1
ASSSALTGGLDYGYT,TRBJ1-2,TRBV7-9
ASSAAGTGGDTGELF,TRBJ2-2,TRBV10-1
ASSPAGQSNYGYT,TRBJ1-2,TRBV28
ASSLGASSNEKLF,TRBJ1-4,TRBV5-8
ASSLGSEGQPQH,TRBJ1-5,TRBV5-1
ASTIGLAGAYNEQF,TRBJ2-1,TRBV2
ASSLGQYEEAF,TRBJ1-1,TRBV7-8
ASSFGTIKY,TRBJ2-7,TRBV28
ASSLEGRGVGTEAF,TRBJ1-1,TRBV27
ASSRSAKNIQY,TRBJ2-4,TRBV28
ASSLNPIGGTGELF,TRBJ2-2,TRBV7-3
ASRLAQDRGRETQY,TRBJ2-5,TRBV12-2
ATSSTPRVYTGELF,TRBJ2-2,TRBV15
ASRRTSTDTQY,TRBJ2-3,TRBV6-5
ASTTTSGRRDNEQF,TRBJ2-1,TRBV28
ASSLLSTGGRYGYT,TRBJ1-2,TRBV27
ATLTGQDEQY,TRBJ2-7,TRBV2
ASSPRGGTGATSTQY,TRBJ2-5,TRBV7-6
ASSTLRHLDVGDEQF,TRBJ2-1,TRBV2
ASSPGQGQYNEQF,TRBJ2-1,TRBV4-2
ASSPTQGTYGYT,TRBJ1-2,TRBV6-6
ASPEGGDQETQY,TRBJ2-5,TRBV2
ASSSRTSGFQETQY,TRBJ2-5,TRBV5-1
ASSPRTGLDTEAF,TRBJ1-1,TRBV28
ASRLELAGKRFTDTQY,TRBJ2-3,TRBV12-2
ASGGKSTDTQY,TRBJ2-3,TRBV6-6
ASSVSGSNLRYEQY,TRBJ2-7,TRBV9